This T cell receptor (beta chain) was recovered during a study of vaccination effects on CD4 cells after COVID-19. The overall study: Peptides at around 9.9 ug/ml and IL-2 at roughly 9.3 IU/ml were added to approximately 2 million PBMC per well.

Researchers isolated CD4+ T cells once about 11 days of culture had elapsed. Participants completed two doses of the BNT162b2 or mRNA-1273 vaccine. Vaccine recipients, nucleocapsid antibody negative, had no prior SARS-CoV-2 infection. Details on this clone: As yet, its antigen is unknown.

Broader study findings: After vaccination of healthy people, only 1 of 255 vaccine-induced clones cross-reacted with common cold coronaviruses. Late post-vaccination, clones induced by infection and those induced by vaccine underwent marked clonal contraction.

Repertoires were generated with immunoSEQ multiplex PCR, while TCRdb's copy carries only in-frame clones and drops some. The sample contains 45,000 to 55,000 clones, roughly three quarters of which appear only once. The source material was CD4+ T cells from PBMCs cultured without peptide, sampled after COVID-19 vaccination. The receptor's source is a human donor who received a COVID-19 vaccine.

CDR3 in amino acids: CASSVGGVRSYGYTF. The DNA of the CDR3 is TGTGCCAGCAGTGTAGGGGGTGTGCGATCGTACGGCTACACCTTC. The rearrangement joins TRBV2 to TRBJ1-2; maybe TRBD1 (6 bases). The CDR3 length is 15 residues. Trimming cost V 4 bases and J 8 bases, with 20 bases left between them. The germline V gene has CDR1 SNHLY and CDR2 FYNNEI.